These 11 T cell receptor beta chains came from one sample sequenced in a study of Ad26.COV2.S vaccination and SARS-CoV-2 variants. Described treatment: some 20 received Ad26.COV2.S at low or high dose, single or two shots; several received placebo; per-sample allocation not given. Specimen acquisition occurred on day 63 following the initial vaccine or placebo injection. Sequenced by immunoSEQ multiplex PCR; TCRdb stores in-frame clones only, minus some. The sample contains 240,000 or so clones, roughly 90% of which appear only once. Sequenced here: peripheral blood, sampled in a trial of Ad26.COV2.S vaccine versus placebo. The receptors here all came from a person aged 18-65 years who received the Ad26.COV2.S COVID-19 vaccine or a placebo.

This sequence joins TRBV6-2 or TRBV6-3 and TRBJ1-6; a possible D gene is TRBD1 (5 bases). The CDR3 runs to 13 residues. Per the germline V gene, CDR1 is MNHEY and CDR2 is SVGEGT. V was shortened by 4 bases and J by 9 bases, with 10 bases between the two germline ends. The DNA for the CDR3 is TGTGCCAGCAGTTGGGACTACCGTTCACCCCTCCACTTT. It specifies CASSWDYRSPLHF.

This clone was counted a single time. The chain carries TRBV7-6 and TRBJ1-3, with 8 bases matching TRBD1. The CDR3 length is 14 residues. From germline, CDR1 is SGHVS and CDR2 FNYEAQ. V was pared by 5 bases and J by 4 bases, with 4 bases of the junction left unmatched. In nucleotides, the CDR3 is TGTGCCAGCAGCCGGACAGGGCCCGGAAACACCATATATTTT. It is translated as CASSRTGPGNTIYF.

J is TRBJ2-3 and V is TRBV6-6; a possible D gene is TRBD2 (5 bases). The V and J ends lost 8 bases and 2 bases respectively, with 8 bases between them. Germline CDR1 and CDR2: MNHNY and SVGAGI (reference sequence). The CDR3 sequence is 12 residues long. CDR3 protein: CASLRDTDTQYF. The CDR3 DNA reads TGTGCCAGCTTGAGGGACACAGATACGCAGTATTTT.

This sequence joins TRBV19 and TRBJ2-6; TRBD2 is a possible D gene (6 bases). CDR3 length: 20 amino acids. From germline, CDR1 is LNHDA and CDR2 SQIVND (reference sequence). V lost 3 bases, J lost 2 bases, and 23 bases lay in between. CDR3 nucleotide sequence: TGTGCCAGTAGTATGCGGGGACCAAAGGGGTCAGGAACTGGGGCCAACGTCCTGACTTTC. The encoded protein is CASSMRGPKGSGTGANVLTF.

The genes are TRBV7-9 and TRBJ1-4; possibly TRBD1 for D (6 bases). This CDR3 comprises 15 residues. The V end lost 6 bases, the J end lost 2 bases, and 13 bases lay between the germline ends. Germline values: CDR1 SEHNR, CDR2 FQNEAQ (reference sequence). The CDR3 DNA follows: TGTGCCAGCAGTTCTCTACAGGGCACTAATGAAAAACTGTTTTTT. Translating gives CASSSLQGTNEKLFF. The whole variable domain, remainder taken from reference TRBV7-9 and TRBJ1-4, is DTGVSQNPRHKITKRGQNVTFRCDPISEHNRLYWYRQTLGQGPEFLTYFQNEAQLEKSRLLSDRFSAERPKGSFSTLEIQRTEQGDSAMYLCASSSLQGTNEKLFFGSGTQLSVL.

The chain recombines TRBV10-3 with TRBJ2-3; 8 nucleotides agree with TRBD2. The V gene's germline CDR1 is ENHRY and CDR2 SYGVKD. The CDR3 runs to 13 residues. After removal of 9 bases from V and 4 bases from J, the junction contained 6 bases not matched to a gene. Here the CDR3 DNA reads TGTGCCATTAATAGCGGGGCAGCAGATACGCAGTATTTT. Translated, it gives CAINSGAADTQYF.

The genes are TRBV5-1 and TRBJ2-7, with TRBD1 matching over 9 bases. J was trimmed by 2 bases and V by 4 bases; bases with no gene match: 4. Germline-derived CDR1 and CDR2 are SGHRS and YFSETQ. The CDR3 length is 14 residues. Written as DNA, the CDR3 is TGCGCCAGCAGCACGTGGACAGGGGCCTACGAGCAGTACTTC. Protein: CASSTWTGAYEQYF.

This chain joins TRBV16 and TRBJ2-7, with D perhaps TRBD1 (6 bases). CDR1 and CDR2 from the germline V gene are KGHSY and FQNENV. CDR3 length: 14 residues. With 0 bases removed from V and 3 bases from J, the gap between germline ends came to 9 bases. This chain's CDR3 is CASSQSNRVYEQYF. The CDR3, as DNA: TGTGCCAGCAGCCAATCGAACAGGGTCTACGAGCAGTACTTC.

The V call is TRBV30, the J call TRBJ2-3, with unresolved D. Germline V CDR1 and CDR2: GTSNPN, SVGIG (reference sequence). CDR3 length: 11 amino acids. The V end was cut by 1 base, the J end by 6 bases, with 5 bases between. CDR3 bases: TGTGCCTGGAGTGAGAGGGATACGCAGTATTTT. It codes for CAWSERDTQYF.

There are a few counts of this clone. The same CDR3 arises from other DNA sequences in this sample as well. This sequence joins TRBV6-5 and TRBJ2-3; TRBD1 matches 8 bases. The CDR3 consists of 14 residues. After removal of 5 bases from V and 0 bases from J, the junction contained 1 base not matched to a gene. Germline-derived CDR1 and CDR2 are MNHEY and SVGAGI. In DNA, the CDR3 is TGTGCCAGCAGTAGGACAGGGAGCACAGATACGCAGTATTTT. Protein sequence: CASSRTGSTDTQYF.

The V and J genes are TRBV10-3 and TRBJ1-1; the D gene is possibly TRBD1 (5 bases). V lost 11 bases and J lost 3, with 13 bases in between. This CDR3 is built from 12 residues. Germline lookup yields CDR1 ENHRY and CDR2 SYGVKD. In nucleotides, the CDR3 is TGTGCCGTTGGGACTGCAGACACTGAAGCTTTCTTT. Protein: CAVGTADTEAFF.